The present entry profiles one T cell receptor (beta chain) with its context. Its specific antigen is unknown. Base qualities are not recorded, but no much larger clone differs from it by a single base. This record comes from a study of T cell repertoires in cytomegalovirus infection (dated by TCRdb to between 2019 and 2020). About the investigation overall: Donor HLA type was relevant to the analysis, because carriage of CMV infection together with the matching HLA type was indicated by public TCR beta signatures. Study-level results and caveats: The ex vivo response was dominated by HLA-C-restricted CMV-specific TCR beta clonotypes, and the single most frequent clonotype in two of eight donors was supplied by these HLA-C-restricted clonotypes. In both this cohort and an independent cohort of more than 350 donors, the cumulative frequency of public TCR beta family members distinguished carriers of CMV infection plus the relevant HLA type.

This sample was sequenced with an Illumina HiSeq 1500. TCRdb took the public reads, trimmed them with fastp at Q25, ran MiXCR for clone calling and kept in-frame beta chains. When rows share a CDR3 protein, they turn into one entry using the most common DNA and genes. This sample lists around 630,000 distinct CDR3 sequences; 24% were detected once. The top ten hold less than 10% of the sample. Trimming leaves V shorter by 0 bases and J shorter by 1 base, with the junction holding 10 bases beyond the gene matches. Looking up the germline V gene yields CDR1 SGDLS and CDR2 YYNGEE. The CDR3 spans 18 residues, from the cysteine through the phenylalanine. Here the CDR3 DNA is all that survives: 54 bases in frame from base 1.

The sample comprised CD8+ T cells from PBMCs. The receptor comes from a human donor in good health (CMV status not recorded). Some clones in this sample may be carry-over from other donors' samples. The chain links TRBV9 with TRBJ2-3, with TRBD2 identical over 8 junction bases. Read as DNA, the sequence is TGTGCCAGCAGCGTAGAGGGCGGGGGGTCGCAGGGCACAGATACGCAGTATTTT. Its product reads: CASSVEGGGSQGTDTQYF.